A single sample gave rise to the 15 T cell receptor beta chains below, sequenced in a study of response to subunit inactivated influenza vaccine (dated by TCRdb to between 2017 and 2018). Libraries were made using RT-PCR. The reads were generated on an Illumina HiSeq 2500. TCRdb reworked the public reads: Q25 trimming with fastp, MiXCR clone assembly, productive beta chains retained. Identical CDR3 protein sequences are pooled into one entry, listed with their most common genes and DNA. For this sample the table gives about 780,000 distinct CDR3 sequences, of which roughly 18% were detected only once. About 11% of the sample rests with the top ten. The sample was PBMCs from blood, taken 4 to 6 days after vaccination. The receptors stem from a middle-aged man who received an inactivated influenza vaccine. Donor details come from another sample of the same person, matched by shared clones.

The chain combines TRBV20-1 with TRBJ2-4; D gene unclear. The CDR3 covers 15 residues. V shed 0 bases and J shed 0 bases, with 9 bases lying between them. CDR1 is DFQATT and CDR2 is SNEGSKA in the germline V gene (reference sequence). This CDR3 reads CSARDRKIAKNIQYF. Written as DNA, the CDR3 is TGCAGTGCTAGAGATAGAAAGATAGCCAAAAACATTCAGTACTTC.

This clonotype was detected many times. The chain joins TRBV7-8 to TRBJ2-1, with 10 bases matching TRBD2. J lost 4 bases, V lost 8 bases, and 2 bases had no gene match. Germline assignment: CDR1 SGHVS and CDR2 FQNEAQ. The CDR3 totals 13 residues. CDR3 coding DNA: TGTGCCAGCGGGACTAGCGCTTACAATGAGCAGTTCTTC. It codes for CASGTSAYNEQFF.

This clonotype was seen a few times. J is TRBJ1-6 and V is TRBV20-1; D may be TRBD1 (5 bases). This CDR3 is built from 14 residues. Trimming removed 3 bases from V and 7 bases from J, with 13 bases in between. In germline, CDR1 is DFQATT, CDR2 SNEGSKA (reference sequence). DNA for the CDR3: TGCAGTGCTAGGGACACCGCTCGGAATTCACCCCTCCACTTT. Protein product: CSARDTARNSPLHF.

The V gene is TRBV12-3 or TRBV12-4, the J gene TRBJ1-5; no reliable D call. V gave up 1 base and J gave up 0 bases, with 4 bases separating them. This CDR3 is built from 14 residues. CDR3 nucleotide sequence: TGTGCCAGCAGTTTAGAGAGTAGCAATCAGCCCCAGCATTTT. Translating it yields CASSLESSNQPQHF.

CDR3 sequence reads: CASSAGLAGKTQYF. The CDR3 coding sequence is TGTGCCAGCAGTGCGGGACTAGCGGGGAAGACCCAGTACTTC. This chain uses TRBV12-3 or TRBV12-4 with TRBJ2-5; 13 positions agree with TRBD2. Trimming at V came to 5 bases and at J to 6 bases, leaving 3 bases not matched to a gene. The CDR3 is 14 amino acids.

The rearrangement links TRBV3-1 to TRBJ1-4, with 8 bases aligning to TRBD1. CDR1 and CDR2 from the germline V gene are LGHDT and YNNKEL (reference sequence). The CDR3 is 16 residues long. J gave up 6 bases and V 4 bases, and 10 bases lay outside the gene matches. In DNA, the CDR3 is TGTGCCAGCAGCCTCGGCAGGGGGCAGGAGGATGAAAAACTGTTTTTT. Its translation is CASSLGRGQEDEKLFF.

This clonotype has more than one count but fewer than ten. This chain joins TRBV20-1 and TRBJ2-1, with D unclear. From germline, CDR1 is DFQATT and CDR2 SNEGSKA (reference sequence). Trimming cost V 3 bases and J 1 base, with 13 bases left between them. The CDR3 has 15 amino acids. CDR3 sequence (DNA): TGCAGTGCTAGTCGAGGACCGGATTCCTACAATGAGCAGTTCTTC. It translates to CSASRGPDSYNEQFF.

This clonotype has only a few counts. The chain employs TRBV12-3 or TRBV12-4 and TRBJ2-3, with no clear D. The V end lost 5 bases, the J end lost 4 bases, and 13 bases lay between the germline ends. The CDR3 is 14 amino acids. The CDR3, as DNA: TGTGCCAGCAGTCTAAGTCCTGCCGCAGATACGCAGTATTTT. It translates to CASSLSPAADTQYF.

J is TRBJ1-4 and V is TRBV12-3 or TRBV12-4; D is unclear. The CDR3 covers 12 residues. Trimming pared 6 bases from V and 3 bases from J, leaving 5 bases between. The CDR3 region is CASRQANEKLFF. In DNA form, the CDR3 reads TGTGCCAGCAGGCAGGCTAATGAAAAACTGTTTTTT.

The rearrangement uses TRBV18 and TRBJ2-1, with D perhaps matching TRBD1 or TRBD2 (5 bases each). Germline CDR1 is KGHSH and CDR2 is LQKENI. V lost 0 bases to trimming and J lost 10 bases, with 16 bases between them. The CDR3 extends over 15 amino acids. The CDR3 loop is CASSPPGRPGDEQFF. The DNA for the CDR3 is TGTGCCAGCTCACCACCCGGCAGACCTGGGGACGAGCAGTTCTTC. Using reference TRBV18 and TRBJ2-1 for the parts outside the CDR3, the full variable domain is NAGVMQNPRHLVRRRGQEARLRCSPMKGHSHVYWYRQLPEEGLKFMVYLQKENIIDESGMPKERFSAEFPKEGPSILRIQQVVRGDSAAYFCASSPPGRPGDEQFFGPGTRLTVL.

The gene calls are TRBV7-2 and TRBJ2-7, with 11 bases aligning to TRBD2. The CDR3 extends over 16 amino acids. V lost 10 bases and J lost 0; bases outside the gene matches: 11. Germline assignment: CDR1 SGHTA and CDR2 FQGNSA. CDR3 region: CATAASGGLSSYEQYF. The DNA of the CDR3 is TGTGCCACGGCGGCTAGCGGGGGGCTGAGCTCCTACGAGCAGTACTTC.

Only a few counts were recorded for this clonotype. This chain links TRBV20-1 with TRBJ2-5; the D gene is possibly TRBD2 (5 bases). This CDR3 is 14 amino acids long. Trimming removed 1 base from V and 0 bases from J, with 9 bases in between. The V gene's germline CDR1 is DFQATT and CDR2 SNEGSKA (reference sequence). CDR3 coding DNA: TGCAGTGCTAGAGGGTTAGCGTACCAAGAGACCCAGTACTTC. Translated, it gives CSARGLAYQETQYF.

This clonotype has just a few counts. The CDR3: CASSLGLAGAAGELFF. In DNA, the CDR3 is TGTGCCAGCAGCTTGGGTCTAGCGGGAGCGGCCGGGGAGCTGTTTTTT. The rearrangement links TRBV5-5 to TRBJ2-2; 10 bases agree with TRBD2. Trimming took 0 bases from V and 6 from J; bases not matched to a gene: 5. CDR1 SGHKS and CDR2 YYEKEE come from the germline V gene (reference sequence). This CDR3 region has 16 residues.

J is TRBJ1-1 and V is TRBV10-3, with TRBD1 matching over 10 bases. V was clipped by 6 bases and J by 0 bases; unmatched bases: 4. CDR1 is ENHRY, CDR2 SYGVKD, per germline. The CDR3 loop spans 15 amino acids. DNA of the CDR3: TGTGCCATCAGGGGACAGGGGAGTATGAACACTGAAGCTTTCTTT. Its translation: CAIRGQGSMNTEAFF.

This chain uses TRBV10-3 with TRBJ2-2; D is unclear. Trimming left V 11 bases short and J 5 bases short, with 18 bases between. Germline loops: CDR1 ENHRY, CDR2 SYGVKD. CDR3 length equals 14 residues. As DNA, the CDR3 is TGTGCCCCCGAAGGCCTCACGGGTACCGGGGAGCTGTTTTTT. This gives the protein CAPEGLTGTGELFF.